These 30 T cell receptor beta chains came from one sample sequenced in a study of spatial heterogeneity in lung cancer (dated by TCRdb to between 2017 and 2020). Beyond this particular receptor, the publication reports: A correlation was observed between the number of expanded intratumoral alpha and beta TCRs and the tumor nonsynonymous mutation count.

The antigens of these receptors remain unknown. Preparation of the library involved 5' RACE. Instrument on record: NextSeq 500. The public reads were reanalyzed by TCRdb: fastp trimming at Q25, MiXCR alignment, in-frame beta chains only. Rows with a matching CDR3 protein are joined into one entry that keeps the most common DNA and genes. The sample data list about 5,000 distinct CDR3 sequences, and roughly 13% of these were observed just once. The biggest ten clones account for 10% of the sample. According to the study, the label for this sample's time point signals: sample taken at primary tumor resection. This material consisted of lung tumor tissue, taken at surgery. Source of these receptors: a female donor with early-stage non-small cell lung cancer.

In this sample, this clonotype turned up many times. The chain joins TRBV5-1 to TRBJ2-2, with D tentatively TRBD2 (6 bases). CDR3 length equals 17 residues. V was trimmed by 4 bases and J by 4 bases, leaving 20 bases between them. The germline gives CDR1 SGHRS, CDR2 YFSETQ. This CDR3 reads CASSTTLRDSGTGELFF. Here the CDR3 DNA reads TGCGCCAGCAGCACGACCCTAAGGGACTCGGGCACCGGGGAGCTGTTTTTT.

In its sample, this clonotype was seen many times. V gene TRBV24-1 combines with J gene TRBJ2-5; D unresolved. This CDR3 spans 15 amino acids. V was trimmed by 3 bases and J by 1 base, leaving 11 bases between them. The germline gives CDR1 KGHDR, CDR2 SFDVKD. This CDR3 is CATSDPTAPQETQYF. DNA for the CDR3: TGTGCCACCAGTGATCCTACCGCCCCCCAAGAGACCCAGTACTTC.

This clonotype was detected ten times or more. The chain uses TRBV6-4 and TRBJ2-1; 7 bases fit TRBD1. The V gene end was trimmed by 4 bases and the J gene end by 6 bases; junction bases not matched to a gene: 9. This CDR3 is 15 amino acids long. The germline gives CDR1 MRHNA, CDR2 SNTAGT. The CDR3 DNA reads as TGTGCCAGCAGTGGCACAGGGGCCGCTTCCAATGAGCAGTTCTTC. Translation: CASSGTGAASNEQFF.

The V call is TRBV29-1, the J call TRBJ2-1, with TRBD2 identical over 8 bases. This CDR3 is built from 15 residues. Germline V lookup: CDR1 SQVTM, CDR2 ANQGSEA. Trimming at V came to 4 bases and at J to 3 bases, leaving 8 bases not matched to a gene. In DNA form, the CDR3 reads TGCAGCGTTGTCGGGAGGGCCTTTTACTACAATGAGCAGTTCTTC. Protein: CSVVGRAFYYNEQFF.

This clonotype counts as medium-sized. The V gene is TRBV11-2, the J gene TRBJ2-3; tentative D call: TRBD1 (5 bases). Looked up from germline, CDR1 is SGHAT and CDR2 is FQNNGV. The CDR3 runs to 18 residues. Trimming shortened V by 0 bases and J by 0 bases, and 16 bases separated the two germline ends. The CDR3 DNA sequence: TGTGCCAGCAGCTTAGACCAGGACACCCCTATTAGCACAGATACGCAGTATTTT. It specifies CASSLDQDTPISTDTQYF.

This clonotype is medium-sized (0.01 to 0.1%) within its sample. This chain connects TRBV5-1 to TRBJ2-2, with 10 bases identical to TRBD1. J lost 2 bases, V lost 4 bases, and 11 bases had no gene match. The CDR3 has 18 residues. The germline V gene encodes CDR1 SGHRS and CDR2 YFSETQ. As DNA, the CDR3 is TGCGCCAGCAGCCGAAAACCCGGGACAGGGGAAAACACCGGGGAGCTGTTTTTT. Protein sequence: CASSRKPGTGENTGELFF.

This clonotype has at least ten counts. The CDR3 loop reads CSVKSRDYEQYF. In DNA form, the CDR3 reads TGCAGCGTAAAGAGTCGGGACTACGAGCAGTACTTC. V and J are TRBV29-1 and TRBJ2-7; TRBD2 is a possible D gene (5 bases). This CDR3 region has 12 residues. Germline-derived CDR1 and CDR2 are SQVTM and ANQGSEA. With 6 bases removed from V and 3 bases from J, the gap between germline ends came to 12 bases.

By its share, this clonotype is medium-sized (0.01 to 0.1%). This chain links TRBV27 with TRBJ2-3; the match to TRBD1 covers 7 bases. V was clipped by 0 bases and J by 3 bases; unmatched bases: 12. Germline V CDR1 and CDR2: MNHEY, SMNVEV (reference sequence). This CDR3 is built from 18 residues. The CDR3 bases are TGTGCCAGCAGTTTATCGTACGTTGGGGCAGGGGGAACAGATACGCAGTATTTT. Encoded protein: CASSLSYVGAGGTDTQYF.

This clonotype occurred many times. The rearrangement uses TRBV3-1 and TRBJ2-5; TRBD2 might be the D (6 bases). CDR3 length: 16 amino acids. The V gene's germline CDR1 is LGHDT and CDR2 YNNKEL (reference sequence). Trimming removed 3 bases at V and 3 bases at J, with 17 bases between. CDR3 in amino acids: CASSHPDGGQEETQYF. CDR3 bases: TGTGCCAGCAGCCACCCGGACGGAGGGCAGGAAGAGACCCAGTACTTC.

By share of the sample, this clonotype is medium-sized. Here the CDR3 DNA reads TGTGCCAGCAGCTTAGATTGGAGCGGGGTGGGCACAGATACGCAGTATTTT. This sequence encodes CASSLDWSGVGTDTQYF. The chain couples TRBV11-2 to TRBJ2-3; 7 nucleotides match TRBD2. The ends lost 0 bases at V and 1 base at J; junction bases unmatched: 7. The CDR3 is 17 residues long. Germline V CDR1 and CDR2: SGHAT, FQNNGV. The full variable domain, in which reference TRBV11-2 and TRBJ2-3 provide the parts outside the CDR3, is EAGVAQSPRYKIIEKRQSVAFWCNPISGHATLYWYQQILGQGPKLLIQFQNNGVVDDSQLPKDRFSAERLKGVDSTLKIQPAKLEDSAVYLCASSLDWSGVGTDTQYFGPGTRLTVL.

The sample holds many counts of this clonotype. The chain uses TRBV5-1 and TRBJ2-4; possibly TRBD2 for D (6 bases). The CDR3 sequence is 15 residues long. Germline CDR1 SGHRS, CDR2 YFSETQ. Deletions cut 0 bases from V and 9 bases from J, with 16 bases between. The CDR3 DNA follows: TGCGCCAGCAGCTTGGCCGTCGGACTAAGGGCCATTCAGTACTTC. Its protein product is CASSLAVGLRAIQYF.

This clonotype is deemed medium-sized. This sequence joins TRBV6-9 and TRBJ1-5; 7 nucleotides match TRBD1. V shed 8 bases, J shed 11 bases, and the junction held 12 bases outside the gene matches. The CDR3 is 13 residues long. Germline CDR1 is MNHGY and CDR2 is SVAAGI. CDR3 residues: CASLPDRLGTQHF. For the CDR3, the DNA is TGTGCCAGCCTCCCGGACAGGCTGGGGACCCAGCATTTT.

This clonotype was counted many times. This sequence joins TRBV7-2 and TRBJ2-3; D is unresolved. Germline V gene data show CDR1 as SGHTA and CDR2 as FQGNSA. The CDR3 is 14 amino acids. The germline V and J ends were trimmed by 1 base and 4 bases, with 9 bases remaining between them. The CDR3 region is CASSLGLSADTQYF. The CDR3 DNA reads as TGTGCCAGCAGCTTAGGTCTCAGCGCAGATACGCAGTATTTT.

This clonotype was observed many times. The chain combines TRBV28 with TRBJ2-7; the match to TRBD1 covers 9 bases. The CDR3 contains 16 residues. V trimming: 7 bases; J trimming: 1 base; junction bases outside the gene matches: 11. Germline V gives CDR1 MDHEN, CDR2 SYDVKM. The CDR3 is CASKKMSGTGSYEQYF. The CDR3 nucleotides read TGTGCCAGCAAAAAAATGTCCGGGACAGGGTCCTACGAGCAGTACTTC.

Here the CDR3 reads CASSLFWVDEQFF. The CDR3 coding sequence is TGTGCCAGCAGCTTGTTTTGGGTTGATGAGCAGTTCTTC. This chain connects TRBV5-8 to TRBJ2-1; no clear D gene. CDR3 length: 13 residues. From germline, CDR1 is SGHTS and CDR2 YDEGEE. Trimming shortened V by 1 base and J by 8 bases, and 10 bases separated the two germline ends.

The sample holds many counts of this clonotype. DNA for the CDR3: TGTGCCAGCAGCCCGGGACCCTACGAGCAGTACTTC. Protein sequence: CASSPGPYEQYF. The chain joins TRBV7-9 to TRBJ2-7; TRBD1 or TRBD2 may be the D gene (5 bases each). V dropped 5 bases and J dropped 2 bases, with 7 bases sitting between them. The germline gives CDR1 SEHNR, CDR2 FQNEAQ (reference sequence). This CDR3 is built from 12 residues.

This clonotype was seen many times. A read error may be the cause here, since a much bigger clone is one base away. The CDR3 is CASSSGGMFNEKLFF. CDR3 DNA: TGTGCCAGCAGCTCGGGCGGAATGTTTAATGAAAAACTGTTTTTT. This rearrangement joins TRBV13 to TRBJ1-4; no reliable D call. This CDR3 comprises 15 residues. Trimming left V 4 bases short and J 4 bases short, with 13 bases between. Germline V CDR1 and CDR2: PRHDT, FYEKMQ (reference sequence).

This clonotype was found a few times. V and J are TRBV3-1 and TRBJ1-2; 9 nucleotides line up with TRBD1. The CDR3 has 15 amino acids. From germline, CDR1 is LGHDT and CDR2 YNNKEL (reference sequence). V shed 3 bases and J 0 bases; nucleotides not matched to a gene: 2. DNA for the CDR3: TGTGCCAGCAGCCAGGGACAGGGTGCTAACTATGGCTACACCTTC. This translates into CASSQGQGANYGYTF. Based on the CDR3 plus reference TRBV3-1 and TRBJ1-2, the full variable domain is DTAVSQTPKYLVTQMGNDKSIKCEQNLGHDTMYWYKQDSKKFLKIMFSYNNKELIINETVPNRFSPKSPDKAHLNLHINSLELGDSAVYFCASSQGQGANYGYTFGSGTRLTVV.

In this sample, this clonotype turned up many times. This sequence joins TRBV7-8 and TRBJ2-3; no definite D call. V lost 6 bases and J lost 5, with 18 bases in between. Germline CDR1 SGHVS, CDR2 FQNEAQ. CDR3 size: 15 residues. CDR3 in DNA: TGTGCCAGCAGGAAGAGACCCTCCCCGGGAGATACGCAGTATTTT. It translates to CASRKRPSPGDTQYF. The full variable domain, rest sourced from reference TRBV7-8 and TRBJ2-3, is GAGVSQSPRYKVAKRGQDVALRCDPISGHVSLFWYQQALGQGPEFLTYFQNEAQLDKSGLPSDRFFAERPEGSVSTLKIQRTQQEDSAVYLCASRKRPSPGDTQYFGPGTRLTVL.

This clonotype was seen at least ten times. Mismatch with germline at one junction end may stem from a read error. This chain links TRBV12-5 with TRBJ1-2, with D perhaps matching TRBD1 (6 bases). The CDR3 covers 12 residues. Germline V gene sequence: CDR1 LGHNT, CDR2 FRNRAP. In DNA, the CDR3 is TGTGCTAGTGGTTTGCTGACAGGACTCCTAGATTTC. This translates into CASGLLTGLLDF. The full variable domain, with the rest looked up from reference TRBV12-5 and TRBJ1-2, is DARVTQTPRHKVTEMGQEVTMRCQPILGHNTVFWYRQTMMQGLELLAYFRNRAPLDDSGMPKDRFSAEMPDATLATLKIQPSEPRDSAVYFCASGLLTGLLDFGSGTRLTVV.

The CDR3 nucleotides read TGTGCCAGCAGCCACCTCACAGATACGCAGTATTTT. Protein product: CASSHLTDTQYF. V and J are TRBV11-2 and TRBJ2-3; D is undetermined. V gave up 5 bases and J gave up 2 bases, with 5 bases separating them. Looked up from germline, CDR1 is SGHAT and CDR2 is FQNNGV. The CDR3 covers 12 residues.

In its sample, this clonotype is medium-sized. The J gene is TRBJ2-5, the V gene TRBV5-8; D possibly corresponds to TRBD1 (5 bases). CDR1 is SGHTS, CDR2 YDEGEE, per germline. The CDR3 runs 13 residues. Trimming stripped 0 bases from V and 10 bases from J, with 13 bases between. CDR3 in amino acids: CASSLAVGAFQYF. The DNA for the CDR3 is TGTGCCAGCAGCTTGGCGGTTGGGGCTTTCCAGTACTTC.

This clonotype is termed medium-sized. V and J are TRBV10-3 and TRBJ2-3; 10 bases match TRBD2. This CDR3 has 15 residues. From germline, CDR1 is ENHRY and CDR2 SYGVKD. Trimming cost V 6 bases and J 2 bases; bases outside gene matches: 5. The CDR3 reads CAISKAGGHTDTQYF. CDR3 nucleotide sequence: TGTGCCATCAGCAAAGCGGGGGGGCACACAGATACGCAGTATTTT.

This clonotype has a handful of counts. This chain joins TRBV2 and TRBJ2-3, with D unclear. Germline V gene sequence: CDR1 SNHLY, CDR2 FYNNEI. Trimming pared 7 bases from V and 2 bases from J, leaving 13 bases between. CDR3 length: 14 residues. CDR3 in DNA: TGTGCCAGCACCCCCACGACTTCCACAGATACGCAGTATTTT. Protein sequence: CASTPTTSTDTQYF. Filled out from reference TRBV2 and TRBJ2-3, the complete variable domain reads EPEVTQTPSHQVTQMGQEVILRCVPISNHLYFYWYRQILGQKVEFLVSFYNNEISEKSEIFDDQFSVERPDGSNFTLKIRSTKLEDSAMYFCASTPTTSTDTQYFGPGTRLTVL.

This clonotype was observed at least ten times. The V call is TRBV29-1, the J call TRBJ2-7; D unclear. The ends were cut back, 5 bases at V and 2 bases at J, with 13 bases in the middle. This CDR3 has 13 amino acids. Per the germline V gene, CDR1 is SQVTM and CDR2 is ANQGSEA. Here the CDR3 DNA reads TGCAGCGTTCGGTCCCACGAACCCTACGAGCAGTACTTC. Translation: CSVRSHEPYEQYF.

By its share, this clonotype is large (0.1 to 1%). V is TRBV28 and J is TRBJ1-2; D ambiguous. The CDR3 extends over 15 amino acids. Trimming removed 4 bases from V and 2 bases from J, with 14 bases in between. Germline V gives CDR1 MDHEN, CDR2 SYDVKM. The CDR3 here is CASSSPGEGNYGYTF. The CDR3 region has the DNA TGTGCCAGCAGTTCCCCCGGTGAGGGAAACTATGGCTACACCTTC.

Judged by abundance, this clonotype is medium-sized (0.01 to 0.1%). The rearrangement joins TRBV28 to TRBJ2-5, with D hard to call. The V end lost 6 bases, the J end lost 7 bases, and 15 bases lay between the germline ends. The germline CDR1 and CDR2 sequences are MDHEN and SYDVKM. This CDR3 spans 13 amino acids. The CDR3 coding sequence is TGTGCCAGCAGCCCCATAACACCTGGGACCCAGTACTTC. Protein sequence: CASSPITPGTQYF.

V and J are TRBV20-1 and TRBJ1-2; tentatively, D is TRBD1 (6 bases). Looked up from germline, CDR1 is DFQATT and CDR2 is SNEGSKA (reference sequence). The V end was cut by 0 bases, the J end by 0 bases, with 14 bases between. CDR3 length equals 16 residues. The DNA for the CDR3 is TGCAGTGCTAGAGATCTTGGCAGGGGAGCTAACTATGGCTACACCTTC. Protein sequence: CSARDLGRGANYGYTF.

This clonotype is medium-sized. The chain links TRBV5-1 to TRBJ2-7, with unresolved D. The V and J ends lost 0 bases and 6 bases respectively, with 16 bases between them. CDR1 and CDR2 (germline): SGHRS, YFSETQ. This CDR3 contains 15 residues. CDR3 sequence reads: CASSLAKLPVCEQYF. The CDR3 coding sequence is TGCGCCAGCAGCTTGGCCAAGTTGCCAGTCTGCGAGCAGTACTTC.

This clonotype was picked up many times. V and J are TRBV30 and TRBJ2-5; D not resolved. The length of the CDR3 is 12 residues. Trimming stripped 0 bases from V and 1 base from J, with 3 bases between. Germline-derived CDR1 and CDR2 are GTSNPN and SVGIG (reference sequence). CDR3 nucleotides: TGTGCCTGGAGTGTGCTCCAAGAGACCCAGTACTTC. Protein sequence: CAWSVLQETQYF.